In this sample, the clone carrying this T cell receptor (beta chain) turned up once. A much more abundant neighbour one base away suggests this may be a read error. This sample includes further DNA sequences coding for the same CDR3. The data are from a study of cytomegalovirus exposure and HLA in healthy donors. CDR3 length: 13 residues. Germline V lookup: CDR1 SGHTA, CDR2 FQGNSA. V shed 3 bases and J shed 3 bases, with 9 bases lying between them. 60 Vbeta and 13 Jbeta primers were used in PCR. The method was immunoSEQ multiplex PCR; TCRdb's version includes in-frame clones alone and lacks a portion of them. The data contain fewer than 200,000 clones, roughly 80% of them singletons.

Sequenced sample: PBMCs. This sequence was found in a woman aged 18-35 years in good health and CMV-seronegative. The chain links TRBV7-2 to TRBJ2-7, with TRBD1 as a possible D gene (6 bases). CDR3 nucleotide sequence: TGTGCCAGCAGCTTGGACAGAAACTACGAGCAGTACTTC. The encoded protein is CASSLDRNYEQYF.